This T cell receptor beta chain was sequenced in a study of cytomegalovirus exposure and HLA in healthy donors (dated 2017 in TCRdb). About the full investigation: According to an earlier analysis of around 600 of the donors, roughly 180 million T cells yielded 90 million to 130 million unique TCR beta sequences and around 300 Gb of sequence data. A later analysis re-analyzed previously published TCR beta repertoires from roughly 630 donors and added high-resolution HLA genotyping to study TCR occurrence patterns. The study profiled the T cell repertoires of 666 subjects by immunosequencing and related them to cytomegalovirus serostatus. An earlier analysis of approximately 580 of the donors used high-throughput TCR beta sequencing to judge whether each TCR beta V gene segment behaved as functional or pseudogenic. Class I and class II HLA loci were covered by the typing at four-digit resolution. Every discovery cohort repertoire had been produced on one sequencing platform. Typing coverage varied by locus: about 629-630 donors for A, B, C, DRB1 and DQB1; approximately 500 for DQA1; some 610 for DPA1; 450 to 480 for DPB1. Of the roughly 410 genotyped donors, less than 90% were placed in the genetic ancestry cluster associated with self-reported Caucasian donors. An early release that covered about 600 HLA-typed donors contained about 300 gigabases of sequencing data and tens of millions of unique TCR sequences. Across 398 genotyped donors of the cohort, an average of 235,054 unique TCR beta nucleotide sequences per donor were sequenced, and roughly 20% of those sequences were non-productive. Because of strong linkage in the cohort, roughly five DR-DQ haplotypes were treated as single units for association and clustering. In addition to the first cohort of hundreds of subjects, a separate validation cohort of around 110 different subjects was used. A later genetic analysis used genome-wide SNP genotypes for about three fifths of the 666 donors, treating that subset as a discovery cohort. Donor age, sex, ethnicity and CMV serostatus were collected together with the repertoire data. Rather than drawing on any new phenotypic data, the later analysis identified candidate immune exposures from TCR beta sequences and the way those sequences occurred across donors. To predict cytomegalovirus infection status, the study brought together high-throughput TCR immunosequencing, statistical association of individual TCRs with disease status, and machine learning. The study was designed to test whether signatures of past pathogen exposure could be identified by cataloging public T cell receptors. What the research found in general, with its limitations: It was suggested by the authors that the approach could potentially be generalized to other disease states and immunological phenotypes. Correlated functional status among segregating V segments might be attributable to linkage disequilibrium, but an unknown experimental factor could not be ruled out. A later genetic analysis reported fewer N-insertions in productive TCRs among donors in an Asian-associated ancestry cluster than the roughly 620-donor mean. When HLA alleles, especially DR and DQ, strongly co-occurred, TCR associations were difficult to assign to individual alleles. The sequencing pipeline was judged likely to have produced a cluster of highly shared sequence variants as a technical artifact. A further reported finding was that TCR beta sequences accurately predicted the HLA-A and HLA-B alleles for most subjects in the first cohort. A few of the identified cytomegalovirus-associated TCR beta chains were confirmed in vitro to be specific for cytomegalovirus antigens. Only TCR beta chains were sequenced in this cohort, and the absence of alpha or paired-chain data limited detectable features. V-gene and J-gene trimming of TCR beta chains was associated with a missense DCLRE1C variant in a later genetic analysis, and the association was replicated in an independent cohort. In an earlier analysis of a few hundred of the donors, most TCR beta V segments were observed in productive rearrangements about 90% or about 30% of the time, broadly matching IMGT annotations. The 87-base-pair reads could not distinguish some IMGT-functional V segments, including TRBV6-2 and TRBV6-3, so those segments were excluded. Compared with equally common non-associated chains, HLA-associated TCR beta chains in a later analysis were more clonally expanded and had lower generation probabilities. HLA typing was unavailable for some donors at each locus, so association tests used only the typed subset. For the cohort, immune exposure information was limited to CMV serostatus. According to a later analysis, parvovirus B19, influenza, CMV and Epstein-Barr virus appeared linked to several top co-occurrence clusters. In a later analysis, the rate of TCR association differed among HLA loci, with DRB1 alleles having the most associated TCRs and HLA-C alleles having the fewest. Around 16 rarely observed V segments, including chromosome 9 orphons, were excluded from the earlier analysis of several hundred of the donors because counts were too low. Presence/absence analyses assumed roughly uniform sequencing depth across donors, an assumption that may not hold. In the study, approximately 160 TCR beta chains were listed as associated with cytomegalovirus. Most TCR sequences were seen in very few donors, while some public TCRs were found in many individuals. The classifier was reported to diagnose cytomegalovirus status with high specificity and sensitivity in both the original and validation cohorts. A later analysis found that most CMV-associated TCR beta chains appeared HLA-restricted, with HLA associations seemingly driven largely by CMV exposure. In a later analysis, 15,000 to 20,000 TCR beta sequences were associated with specific HLA alleles at a false discovery rate of 0.05.

At the junction V is shortened by 3 bases and J by 5 bases; bases outside the gene matches: 6. The CDR3 covers 14 residues, taking in both the cysteine and the phenylalanine. The sequence is cut down to CDR3 DNA, 42 bases in frame from base 1. CDR1 SGDLS and CDR2 YYNGEE are derived from the germline V gene. Libraries were built with the immunoSEQ multiplex PCR assay. For the multiplex PCR, a mixture combining 60 forward primers for TCR Vbeta segments and 13 reverse primers for TCR Jbeta segments was used. A multiplex PCR assay on genomic DNA amplified the CDR3 region of rearranged TCR beta genes. On the Illumina HiSeq System, the amplified TCR beta libraries were sequenced as 87-base-pair reads. Processing in the source paper ran as follows. Across the roughly 600 repertoires, a later analysis counted about 81 million unique TCR beta chains, 9 million to 14 million of which were shared by at least two donors. Raw reads were error-corrected and collapsed into unique sequences with a nearest-neighbor algorithm that merged closely related sequences to remove PCR and sequencing errors. Alignment of CDR3 sequences to IMGT reference sequences was used to assign V, D and J gene segments. For a sequence to be retained, a match of at least six nucleotides was required to both a V gene segment and a J gene segment. Rearrangements were called productive when the CDR3 lacked stop codons and stayed in frame with V and J; all others were non-productive. Following IMGT convention, CDR3 was defined as the stretch from the second conserved V-encoded cysteine to the conserved J-encoded phenylalanine. The earlier analysis of about 610 of the donors excluded any sequence lacking an unambiguous match to a single V gene segment. An earlier analysis of fewer than 650 of the donors classified V segments as functional when productive rearrangements were above 56.7% and as segregating when the standard deviation between donors was above 5%. A statistical classification framework was built for diagnosing cytomegalovirus status from the catalog of TCR beta chain sequences. In a later analysis, TCR nucleotide sequences were compared against IMGT/GENE-DB human TR gene sequences so that V and J genes could be assigned. In a later analysis, CDR3 sequences and most-parsimonious VDJ recombination scenarios were assigned using the TCRdist pipeline. In a later analysis, every TCR beta chain was defined by the combination of its CDR3 amino acid sequence and its V-gene family, and reads without a unique V-gene family were dropped. To address suspected cross-contamination and a sequencing artifact, a later analysis removed several hundred highly shared, low-generation-probability nucleotide sequences. In a later analysis, a clonal expansion index was calculated for each public chain from normalized within-repertoire ranks of inferred template counts. In a later analysis, generation probabilities were computed with a VDJ recombination model fitted to out-of-frame rearrangements, and the resulting probabilities were checked against IGoR. In a later analysis, TCR-TCR, TCR-HLA and TCR-CMV co-occurrence was scored with hypergeometric tests, and a repertoire-size bias correction was applied to TCR pairs. False discovery rates were estimated in a later analysis by permuting HLA or CMV assignments 20 times. In a later analysis, co-occurring TCRs were grouped using DBSCAN, and TCRdist sequence similarity was added for clustering within HLA-allele-positive subsets. Repertoires with fewer than 30,000 or more than 120,000 public chains were left out of co-occurrence clustering, as were four to six repertoires with anomalous nucleotide sharing. TCRdb provides this immuneACCESS table in a form limited to in-frame rearrangements. Some clones are lacking; in checked studies, under half of them reflect an unresolved V gene, and why the rest are absent is not known. V and J calls and clone size are as listed in that table; D and trimming were resolved from the DNA. The sample yields around 160,000 clones; roughly 72% were counted once. Around 1% of the sample goes to the ten largest clones.

In total, roughly 670 healthy bone marrow donors made up the cohort. At the time of sampling, every cohort member was nominally healthy, though immune exposures that went unrecorded were likely present. The donor tested CMV seronegative, placing the donor among the roughly 400 seronegative members of the cohort. A peripheral blood sample was collected from each donor, and TCR beta sequencing was performed on peripheral blood mononuclear cells. Genomic DNA was extracted from the blood cell samples with the Qiagen DNeasy Blood Extraction Kit. Of note for this clone: Its binding antigen is unknown. There are no base qualities to consult, and no much larger clone falls within one base.

The receptor's source is a woman aged 35 to 49 in good health and CMV-seronegative. The specimen was PBMCs. The rearranged segments are TRBV9 and TRBJ2-7; 9 nucleotides in the junction match TRBD2. This receptor carries the CDR3 CASSGLSGSDEQYF. The nucleotides are TGTGCCAGCAGCGGGCTTAGCGGGAGCGACGAGCAGTACTTC.